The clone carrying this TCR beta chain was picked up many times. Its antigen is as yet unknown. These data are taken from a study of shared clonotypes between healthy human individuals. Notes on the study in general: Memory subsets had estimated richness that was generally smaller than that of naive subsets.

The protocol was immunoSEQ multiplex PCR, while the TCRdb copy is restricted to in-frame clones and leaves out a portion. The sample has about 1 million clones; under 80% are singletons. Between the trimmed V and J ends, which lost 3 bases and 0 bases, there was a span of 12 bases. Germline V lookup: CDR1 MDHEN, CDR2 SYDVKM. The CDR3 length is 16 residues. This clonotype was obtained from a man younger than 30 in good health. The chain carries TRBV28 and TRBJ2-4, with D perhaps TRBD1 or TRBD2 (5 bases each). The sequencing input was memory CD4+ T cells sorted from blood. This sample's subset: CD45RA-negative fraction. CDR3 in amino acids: CASSLDNGLAKNIQYF. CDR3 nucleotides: TGTGCCAGCAGTTTGGACAACGGACTAGCCAAAAACATTCAGTACTTC.